This TCR beta chain was identified in a study of T cells in Graves' hyperthyroidism and ophthalmopathy. Whole-study results and caveats: A model using 13 V-J features told ophthalmopathy apart from stable hyperthyroidism.

The CDR3 covers 12 residues. V dropped 7 bases and J dropped 2; count of bases not matched to a gene: 1. Looked up from germline, CDR1 is ENHRY and CDR2 is SYGVKD. Researchers amplified the TCR beta CDR3 regions from RNA transcripts. First-round RT-PCR targeting the TCR CDR3 was performed with the HTBI primer set. MiXCR, applied by TCRdb to the multiplex PCR reads, yields one record per CDR3 protein. The sample lists about 570,000 distinct CDR3 sequences, more than 45% occurring once. This clonotype was recorded a few times. Its antigen is not known. The sample consisted of peripheral blood or thyroid tissue (not recorded which). V is TRBV10-3 and J is TRBJ2-7; 8 bases are shared with TRBD1. The clonotype originates from an adult woman with Graves' disease, either hyperthyroidism or ophthalmopathy (not recorded which). In DNA, the CDR3 is TGTGCCATCAAGGACAGGGCCTACGAGCAGTACTTC. Translating gives CAIKDRAYEQYF.